These 9 T cell receptor beta chains share one sample of origin, sequenced in a study of blood T cell repertoires in COVID-19. Some clones are missing from TCRdb's copy, which holds only in-frame ones; the method was immunoSEQ multiplex PCR. The sample lists roughly 250,000 clones, roughly 90% occurring once. The specimen sequenced was peripheral blood. Receptors were obtained from a woman in her thirties or forties who had recovered from COVID-19.

The chain has TRBV28 and TRBJ1-5; TRBD1 agrees at 9 bases. The CDR3 is made up of 18 amino acids. V shed 4 bases and J 0 bases; nucleotides not matched to a gene: 10. Germline V lookup: CDR1 MDHEN, CDR2 SYDVKM. In nucleotides, the CDR3 is TGTGCCAGCAGTTCCTCGGCGGGGACAGGGATTAGCAATCAGCCCCAGCATTTT. Translation gives CASSSSAGTGISNQPQHF.

The chain has TRBV6-1 and TRBJ1-5, with D unclear. Per germline, CDR1 MNHNS and CDR2 SASEGT. The CDR3 consists of 17 residues. V was shortened by 2 bases and J by 3 bases, with 17 bases between the two germline ends. This chain's CDR3 is CASSEWPGRGSNQPQHF. DNA for the CDR3: TGTGCCAGCAGTGAATGGCCGGGCCGGGGTTCCAATCAGCCCCAGCATTTT.

V usage is TRBV4-1 and J usage is TRBJ1-3; 12 bases fit TRBD1. The V and J ends lost 0 bases and 3 bases, in that order; junction bases with no gene match: 3. CDR3 length equals 17 residues. The germline gives CDR1 MGHRA, CDR2 YSYEKL. This CDR3 reads CASSQEGQGALGNTIYF. CDR3 bases: TGCGCCAGCAGCCAAGAGGGACAGGGGGCGCTTGGAAACACCATATATTTT.

The rearrangement uses TRBV6-6 and TRBJ2-7; tentative D call: TRBD1 (6 bases). In germline, CDR1 is MNHNY, CDR2 SVGAGI (reference sequence). CDR3 length: 20 residues. V dropped 5 bases and J dropped 0 bases, with 29 bases sitting between them. DNA of the CDR3: TGTGCCAGCAGTCCAGCCTTTTGGGACACGATGAAGTCCCACTCCTACGAGCAGTACTTC. It specifies CASSPAFWDTMKSHSYEQYF.

V usage is TRBV19 and J usage is TRBJ2-1, with 8 bases identical to TRBD1. CDR3 size: 15 residues. The V gene end was trimmed by 9 bases and the J gene end by 3 bases; junction bases not matched to a gene: 10. The germline CDR1 and CDR2 sequences are LNHDA and SQIVND (reference sequence). The CDR3 loop is CASLKQGVFYNEQFF. CDR3 nucleotide sequence: TGTGCCAGCCTAAAACAGGGGGTTTTCTACAATGAGCAGTTCTTC.

Remarks on this clone: The same CDR3 is also encoded by other DNA sequences in this sample. This chain links TRBV6-5 with TRBJ1-5; D not certain. This CDR3 is built from 14 residues. The V end was cut by 0 bases, the J end by 5 bases, with 8 bases between. CDR1 and CDR2 from the germline V gene are MNHEY and SVGAGI. CDR3 loop: CASSYSGGHQPQHF. CDR3 nucleotides: TGTGCCAGCAGTTACTCGGGAGGGCATCAGCCCCAGCATTTT.

The count of this clone is one. V usage is TRBV24-1 and J usage is TRBJ1-5; D may be TRBD1 (5 bases). V was shortened by 8 bases and J by 0 bases, with 16 bases between the two germline ends. The CDR3 has 16 residues. Germline V gene data show CDR1 as KGHDR and CDR2 as SFDVKD. In nucleotides, the CDR3 is TGTGCCACCACTGAGTCAAGACAGTATAGCAATCAGCCCCAGCATTTT. This gives the protein CATTESRQYSNQPQHF.

This chain uses TRBV10-3 with TRBJ1-1, with D unresolved. Germline values: CDR1 ENHRY, CDR2 SYGVKD. Trimming removed 2 bases at V and 4 bases at J, with 8 bases between. The CDR3 is made up of 13 amino acids. The CDR3 bases are TGTGCCATCAGTGAGCCTCGGGGCACTGAAGCTTTCTTT. It codes for CAISEPRGTEAFF.

Comment on this clone: Compared with germline, one end of the junction differs, possibly owing to a read error. The CDR3 here is CASSSDRDYGHTF. The CDR3 bases are TGTGCCAGCAGCTCCGACAGGGATTATGGCCACACCTTC. The chain combines TRBV9 with TRBJ1-2; 7 nucleotides agree with TRBD1. The CDR3 is made up of 13 amino acids. The germline CDR1 and CDR2 sequences are SGDLS and YYNGEE.